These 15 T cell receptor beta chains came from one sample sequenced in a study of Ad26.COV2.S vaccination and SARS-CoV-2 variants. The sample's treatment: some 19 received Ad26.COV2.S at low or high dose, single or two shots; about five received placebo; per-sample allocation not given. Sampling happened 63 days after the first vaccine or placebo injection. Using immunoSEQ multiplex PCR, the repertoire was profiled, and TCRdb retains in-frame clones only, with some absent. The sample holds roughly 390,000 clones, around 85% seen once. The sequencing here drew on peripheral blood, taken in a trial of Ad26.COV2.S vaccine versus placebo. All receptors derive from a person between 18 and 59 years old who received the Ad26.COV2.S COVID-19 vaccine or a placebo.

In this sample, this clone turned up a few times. This CDR3 is CATIGELSGNTIYF. In DNA, the CDR3 is TGTGCCACTATCGGAGAACTCTCTGGAAACACCATATATTTT. V usage is TRBV10-3 and J usage is TRBJ1-3; D is unclear. This CDR3 is 14 amino acids long. Trimming took 10 bases from V and 0 from J, leaving 13 bases between them. Germline lookup yields CDR1 ENHRY and CDR2 SYGVKD.

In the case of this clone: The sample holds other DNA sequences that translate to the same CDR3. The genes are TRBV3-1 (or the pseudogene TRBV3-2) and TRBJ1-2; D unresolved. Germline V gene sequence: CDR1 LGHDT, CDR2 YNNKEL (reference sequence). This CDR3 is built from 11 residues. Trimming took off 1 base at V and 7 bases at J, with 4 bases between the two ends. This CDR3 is CASSQGSGYTF. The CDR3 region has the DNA TGTGCCAGCAGCCAAGGCAGTGGCTACACCTTC.

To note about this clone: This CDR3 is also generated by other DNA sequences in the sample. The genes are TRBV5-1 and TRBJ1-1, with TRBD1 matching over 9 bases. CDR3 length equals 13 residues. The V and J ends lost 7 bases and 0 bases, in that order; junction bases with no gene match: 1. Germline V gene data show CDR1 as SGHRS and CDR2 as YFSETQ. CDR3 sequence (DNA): TGCGCCAGCGGGGACAGGGTGAACACTGAAGCTTTCTTT. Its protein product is CASGDRVNTEAFF.

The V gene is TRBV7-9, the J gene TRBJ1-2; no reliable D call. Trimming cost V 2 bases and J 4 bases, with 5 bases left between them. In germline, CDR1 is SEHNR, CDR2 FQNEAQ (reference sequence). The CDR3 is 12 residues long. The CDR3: CASSLIVYGYTF. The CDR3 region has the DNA TGTGCCAGCAGCTTAATAGTCTATGGCTACACCTTC.

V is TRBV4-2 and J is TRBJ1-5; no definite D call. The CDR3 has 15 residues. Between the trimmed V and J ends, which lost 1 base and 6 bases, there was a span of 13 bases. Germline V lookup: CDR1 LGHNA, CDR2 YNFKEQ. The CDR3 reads CASSQVGLGGQPQHF. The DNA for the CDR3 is TGTGCCAGCAGCCAAGTCGGGCTGGGCGGTCAGCCCCAGCATTTT.

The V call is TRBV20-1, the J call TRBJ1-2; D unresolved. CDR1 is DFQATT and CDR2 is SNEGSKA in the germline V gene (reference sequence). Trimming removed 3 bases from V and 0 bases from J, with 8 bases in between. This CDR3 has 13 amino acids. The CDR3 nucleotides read TGCAGTGCTAGTCTGCACCCTAACTATGGCTACACCTTC. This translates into CSASLHPNYGYTF.

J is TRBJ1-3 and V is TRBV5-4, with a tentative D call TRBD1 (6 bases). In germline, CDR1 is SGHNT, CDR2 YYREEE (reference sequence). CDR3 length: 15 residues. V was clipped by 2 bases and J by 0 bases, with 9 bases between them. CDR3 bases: TGTGCCAGCAGCTTAGGGGGTTCCTCTGGAAACACCATATATTTT. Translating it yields CASSLGGSSGNTIYF.

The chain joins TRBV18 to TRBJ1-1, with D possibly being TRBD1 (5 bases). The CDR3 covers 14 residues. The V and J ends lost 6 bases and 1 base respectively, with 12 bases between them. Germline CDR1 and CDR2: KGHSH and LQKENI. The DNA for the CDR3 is TGTGCCAGCTCGATCGACAGTACGAACACTGAAGCTTTCTTT. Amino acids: CASSIDSTNTEAFF.

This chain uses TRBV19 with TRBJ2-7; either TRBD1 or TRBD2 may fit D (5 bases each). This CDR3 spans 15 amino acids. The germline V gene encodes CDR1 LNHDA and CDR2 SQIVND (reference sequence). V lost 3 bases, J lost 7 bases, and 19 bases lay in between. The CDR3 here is CASSISGTGVREQYF. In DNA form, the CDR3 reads TGTGCCAGTAGTATTTCGGGGACCGGGGTCAGGGAGCAGTACTTC.

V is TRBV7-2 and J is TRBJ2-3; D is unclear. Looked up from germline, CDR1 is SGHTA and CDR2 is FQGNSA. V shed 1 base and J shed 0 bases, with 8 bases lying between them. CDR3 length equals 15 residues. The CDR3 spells CASSLGVHSTDTQYF. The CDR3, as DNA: TGTGCCAGCAGCTTAGGGGTACACAGCACAGATACGCAGTATTTT.

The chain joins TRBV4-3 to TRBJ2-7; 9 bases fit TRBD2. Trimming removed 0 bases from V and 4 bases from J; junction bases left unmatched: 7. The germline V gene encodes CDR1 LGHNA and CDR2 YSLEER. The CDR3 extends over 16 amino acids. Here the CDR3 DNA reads TGCGCCAGCAGCCAAGAGATGAGGCGGGGGGGGTACGAGCAGTACTTC. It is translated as CASSQEMRRGGYEQYF.

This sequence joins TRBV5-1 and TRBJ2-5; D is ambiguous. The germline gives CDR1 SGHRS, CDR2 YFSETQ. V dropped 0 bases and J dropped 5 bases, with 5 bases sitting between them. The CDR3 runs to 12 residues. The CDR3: CASSLDSETQYF. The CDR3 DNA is TGCGCCAGCAGCTTGGATTCGGAGACCCAGTACTTC.

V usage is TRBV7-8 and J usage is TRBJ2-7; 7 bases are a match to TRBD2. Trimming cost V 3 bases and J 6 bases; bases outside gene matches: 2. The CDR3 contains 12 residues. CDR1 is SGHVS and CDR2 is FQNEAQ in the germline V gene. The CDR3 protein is CASSFGGGEQYF. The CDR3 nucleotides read TGTGCCAGCAGCTTCGGCGGGGGCGAGCAGTACTTC.

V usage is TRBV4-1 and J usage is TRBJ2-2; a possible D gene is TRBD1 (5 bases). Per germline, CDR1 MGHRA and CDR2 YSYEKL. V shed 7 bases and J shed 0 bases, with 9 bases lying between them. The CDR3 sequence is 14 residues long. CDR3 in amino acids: CASTDTPNTGELFF. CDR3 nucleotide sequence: TGCGCCAGCACGGACACTCCGAACACCGGGGAGCTGTTTTTT.

Here the CDR3 reads CASSLDMERSLSYEQYF. The DNA for the CDR3 is TGCGCCAGCAGCTTGGATATGGAGCGAAGTCTATCCTACGAGCAGTACTTC. V is TRBV5-1 and J is TRBJ2-7; D is undetermined. Germline V gene sequence: CDR1 SGHRS, CDR2 YFSETQ. The CDR3 runs to 17 residues. V lost 0 bases to trimming and J lost 1 base, with 17 bases between them.